A selection of T cell receptor beta chains follows, all from one sample in a study of cytomegalovirus exposure and HLA in healthy donors. The protocol was immunoSEQ multiplex PCR, while the TCRdb copy is restricted to in-frame clones and leaves out a portion. Of about 150,000 clones listed, 80% are singletons. Sequencing was carried out using PBMCs. All receptors come from a woman between 35 and 50 years old in good health and CMV-seronegative. The CDR3 runs from the conserved cysteine through the conserved F or W. Each record gives: V gene, CDR3 length, D gene, J gene, clone size, CDR3 DNA, CDR3 protein. The D gene is left open where the match is weak. Clone sizes are given selectively: once, few, many, or a class where the clone is expanded.

V: TRBV6-5
length: 16
D: TRBD2
J: TRBJ2-2
size: NA
DNA: TGTGCCAGCAGTTACGGAAACGGACTAGCGGGCGGGGAGCTGTTTTTT
CDR3: CASSYGNGLAGGELFF

V: TRBV7-2
length: 14
D: TRBD1
J: TRBJ1-2
size: NA
DNA: TGTGCCAGCAGCCCTGGTGGGACAGACTATGGCTACACCTTC
CDR3: CASSPGGTDYGYTF

V: TRBV7-2
length: 16
D: NA
J: TRBJ1-6
size: NA
DNA: TGTGCCAGCAGCTTAGCGCGGGGGGCTGACAATTCACCCCTCCACTTT
CDR3: CASSLARGADNSPLHF

V: TRBV4-1
length: 15
D: NA
J: TRBJ2-3
size: NA
DNA: TGCGCCAGCAGCCAAGGCCCAGGGGGGCTTGGTACGCAGTATTTT
CDR3: CASSQGPGGLGTQYF

V: TRBV10-3
length: 14
D: TRBD1
J: TRBJ2-1
size: NA
DNA: TGTGCCATCAGTAACCGGGACAGCTACAATGAGCAGTTCTTC
CDR3: CAISNRDSYNEQFF

V: TRBV5-4
length: 13
D: NA
J: TRBJ2-1
size: NA
DNA: TGTGCCAGCAGCCAGACTACTAACAATGAGCAGTTCTTC
CDR3: CASSQTTNNEQFF

V: TRBV28
length: 15
D: NA
J: TRBJ1-6
size: NA
DNA: TGTGCCAGCAGTTTAGCGGTTTCGTATAATTCACCCCTCCACTTT
CDR3: CASSLAVSYNSPLHF

V: TRBV7-8
length: 18
D: TRBD1
J: TRBJ1-5
size: NA
DNA: TGTGCCAGCAGCTCCTCTGACAGGGGGCTTGTTAGCAATCAGCCCCAGCATTTT
CDR3: CASSSSDRGLVSNQPQHF

V: TRBV6-4
length: 15
D: TRBD2
J: TRBJ2-3
size: NA
DNA: TGTGCCAGCAGTGAACTAGCGGGGAGCACAGATACGCAGTATTTT
CDR3: CASSELAGSTDTQYF

V: TRBV7-2
length: 14
D: NA
J: TRBJ2-5
size: NA
DNA: TGTGCCAGCAGCTGGGGGGGGGCCCGAGAGACCCAGTACTTC
CDR3: CASSWGGARETQYF

V: TRBV7-9
length: 16
D: TRBD2
J: TRBJ2-5
size: NA
DNA: TGTGCCAGCAGCAAATCAACTAGCGCGAGACAAGAGACCCAGTACTTC
CDR3: CASSKSTSARQETQYF

V: TRBV11-3
length: 14
D: TRBD2
J: TRBJ2-7
size: NA
DNA: TGTGCCAGCAGCCCCGGACTAGCGGGGGACGAGCAGTACTTC
CDR3: CASSPGLAGDEQYF

V: TRBV5-1
length: 20
D: TRBD1
J: TRBJ2-6
size: few
DNA: TGCGCCAGCAGAGACGACAGGGTCTCGCTCTTCGGGGCAGGGGCCAACGGCCTGACTTTC
CDR3: CASRDDRVSLFGAGANGLTF

V: TRBV11-2
length: 16
D: TRBD1
J: TRBJ1-6
size: NA
DNA: TGTGCCAGCAGCAAGACAGGGAGCTCCTATAATTCACCCCTCCACTTT
CDR3: CASSKTGSSYNSPLHF

V: TRBV7-9
length: 12
D: NA
J: TRBJ2-1
size: NA
DNA: TGTTCCAGCAGCTTCCTCCTCCGGGAGCAGTTCTTC
CDR3: CSSSFLLREQFF

V: TRBV7-2
length: 15
D: TRBD1
J: TRBJ2-1
size: NA
DNA: TGTGCCAGCACCATATGGGGACAGGGTGGCGATGAGCAGTTCTTC
CDR3: CASTIWGQGGDEQFF

V: TRBV29-1
length: 16
D: TRBD1
J: TRBJ1-1
size: NA
DNA: TGCAGCTTCTGGGCGGGGACAGGGGGCCGAAGCACTGAAGCTTTCTTT
CDR3: CSFWAGTGGRSTEAFF

V: TRBV7-8
length: 15
D: NA
J: TRBJ2-7
size: NA
DNA: TGTGCCAGCAGCCGCCCGGTAGCGATTACCTACGAGCAGTACTTC
CDR3: CASSRPVAITYEQYF

V: TRBV6-1
length: 13
D: TRBD1
J: TRBJ2-7
size: once
DNA: TGTGCCAGCAGTCGTCAGGGGGTCTACGAGCAGTACTTC
CDR3: CASSRQGVYEQYF

V: TRBV28
length: 14
D: NA
J: TRBJ2-7
size: NA
DNA: TGTGCCAGCACCGACCAACTGACACCGCCGGAGCAGTACTTC
CDR3: CASTDQLTPPEQYF

V: TRBV28
length: 20
D: TRBD2
J: TRBJ2-2
size: NA
DNA: TGTGCCAGCAGTTTCCGGGGACTAGCGGGGGGTTACTGGAACACCGGGGAGCTGTTTTTT
CDR3: CASSFRGLAGGYWNTGELFF

V: TRBV28
length: 15
D: TRBD1
J: TRBJ1-2
size: NA
DNA: TGTGCCAGCAGTTTACCCCGGACAGGGGTAGGAGGCTACACCTTC
CDR3: CASSLPRTGVGGYTF

V: TRBV27
length: 17
D: TRBD1
J: TRBJ1-1
size: NA
DNA: TGTGCCAGCAGTGTGGACAGGGAGAACATCATGAACACTGAAGCTTTCTTT
CDR3: CASSVDRENIMNTEAFF

V: TRBV6-6
length: 13
D: NA
J: TRBJ2-2
size: NA
DNA: TGTGCCAGCAGTTACACAGGGTACTGGGAGCTGTTTTTT
CDR3: CASSYTGYWELFF

V: TRBV2
length: 12
D: TRBD1
J: TRBJ2-5
size: NA
DNA: TGTGCCAGCGGGACAGGAAAAGAGACCCAGTACTTC
CDR3: CASGTGKETQYF

V: TRBV6-6
length: 14
D: TRBD2
J: TRBJ2-7
size: NA
DNA: TGTGCCATTCAACCAGGCGGCGGGAGCCTCGAGCAGTACTTC
CDR3: CAIQPGGGSLEQYF

V: TRBV5-1
length: 16
D: TRBD1
J: TRBJ2-7
size: NA
DNA: TGCGCCAGCAGCTTACAAACCGGGACAGGGGGCGGCGAGCAGTACTTC
CDR3: CASSLQTGTGGGEQYF